This T cell receptor (beta chain) was obtained from a study of T cells in localized non-small cell lung cancer. Study-wide findings and caveats: Detection in adjacent lung was observed for a median around 55 of the top 100 tumor clones.

This clone was counted once. No antigen is known for it. Unmatched junction bases numbered 0, after V lost 5 bases and J lost 4 bases. The CDR3 loop spans 12 amino acids. Germline V gene data show CDR1 as GTSNPN and CDR2 as SVGIG (reference sequence). Here immunoSEQ multiplex PCR was the method, and the copy in TCRdb shows in-frame clones only, minus some. The table records approximately 89,000 clones, about 78% of them present only once. The sequencing here drew on PBMCs, taken before any cancer treatment. The V gene is TRBV30, the J gene TRBJ1-5; 9 positions agree with TRBD1. The clonotype originates from a man aged 40-75 years with stage II squamous cell lung carcinoma. Here the CDR3 reads CAWGTGNQPQHF. CDR3 coding DNA: TGTGCCTGGGGGACAGGGAATCAGCCCCAGCATTTT.